The 18 T cell receptor beta chains listed next were all sequenced from one sample in a study of cytomegalovirus exposure and HLA in healthy donors. 60 Vbeta and 13 Jbeta primers were used in PCR. Generated by immunoSEQ multiplex PCR, the TCRdb table keeps only in-frame clones and is missing some. The sample includes roughly 34,000 clones. Sequencing was performed on PBMCs. These receptors all stem from a middle-aged man in good health and CMV-seronegative.

The chain uses TRBV27 and TRBJ2-7, with 10 nucleotides matching TRBD2. The length of the CDR3 is 16 residues. From germline, CDR1 is MNHEY and CDR2 SMNVEV (reference sequence). The ends lost 2 bases at V and 7 bases at J; junction bases unmatched: 11. This CDR3 is CASSLTEPGLAREQYF. Written as DNA, the CDR3 is TGTGCCAGCAGTTTAACCGAGCCGGGACTAGCGCGAGAGCAGTACTTC.

The chain has TRBV28 and TRBJ2-1; 11 positions agree with TRBD2. Per germline, CDR1 MDHEN and CDR2 SYDVKM. The CDR3 has 12 amino acids. V lost 5 bases, J lost 15 bases, and 6 bases stayed unmatched. CDR3 region: CASSTRLAGLFF. The CDR3 DNA reads as TGTGCCAGCAGTACTCGACTAGCGGGACTGTTCTTC.

The V gene is TRBV5-6, the J gene TRBJ2-3, with D unclear. The CDR3 consists of 13 residues. Germline V gene lookup returns CDR1 SGHDT and CDR2 YYEEEE. V was clipped by 6 bases and J by 8 bases, with 16 bases between them. CDR3 amino acids: CASTITKAGTQYF. The CDR3 region has the DNA TGTGCCAGCACAATTACGAAGGCAGGTACGCAGTATTTT.

The chain uses TRBV29-1 and TRBJ2-3; 9 bases map to TRBD2. The CDR3 is 15 residues long. The V and J ends lost 3 bases and 3 bases, in that order; junction bases with no gene match: 7. Germline CDR1 is SQVTM and CDR2 is ANQGSEA. The CDR3 nucleotides are TGCAGCGTTGATAAACCTAGCGGGGCTACAGATACGCAGTATTTT. It yields the protein CSVDKPSGATDTQYF.

V usage is TRBV7-9 and J usage is TRBJ1-1; 7 nucleotides align to TRBD1. Looked up from germline, CDR1 is SEHNR and CDR2 is FQNEAQ (reference sequence). The CDR3 has 14 amino acids. V shed 2 bases and J 4 bases; nucleotides not matched to a gene: 4. Here the CDR3 reads CASSLNTGATEAFF. Written as DNA, the CDR3 is TGTGCCAGCAGCTTAAACACAGGGGCCACTGAAGCTTTCTTT.

The chain has TRBV30 and TRBJ1-1; perhaps TRBD1 as D (6 bases). Trimming shortened V by 0 bases and J by 6 bases, and 14 bases separated the two germline ends. Looked up from germline, CDR1 is GTSNPN and CDR2 is SVGIG (reference sequence). The CDR3 sequence is 14 residues long. The CDR3 nucleotides are TGTGCCTGGAGTGTTTACAGGGTCAGCCCTGAAGCTTTCTTT. It encodes CAWSVYRVSPEAFF.

The chain recombines TRBV7-2 with TRBJ1-1; a weak D match, TRBD1 (6 bases). V lost 1 base to trimming and J lost 6 bases, with 12 bases between them. CDR3 size: 14 residues. Germline V gene data show CDR1 as SGHTA and CDR2 as FQGNSA. The CDR3 reads CASSLEYQGPEAFF. As DNA, the CDR3 is TGTGCCAGCAGCTTAGAATATCAGGGGCCTGAAGCTTTCTTT.

The chain couples TRBV7-3 to TRBJ1-1; D is perhaps TRBD1 (6 bases). The CDR3 totals 15 residues. Trimming left V 0 bases short and J 3 bases short, with 11 bases between. Germline lookup yields CDR1 SGHTA and CDR2 FQGTGA. CDR3 nucleotide sequence: TGTGCCAGCAGCTTAACTCAGGGGAGGGACACTGAAGCTTTCTTT. Translating gives CASSLTQGRDTEAFF.

The rearrangement joins TRBV18 to TRBJ2-7; tentative D call: TRBD1 (6 bases). CDR3 length equals 16 residues. The germline V gene encodes CDR1 KGHSH and CDR2 LQKENI. The V gene lost 0 bases and the J gene lost 0 bases, with 12 bases spanning the gap. CDR3: CASSPPGRTDSYEQYF. CDR3 nucleotide sequence: TGTGCCAGCTCACCACCGGGTAGGACAGACTCCTACGAGCAGTACTTC.

For this clone: One end of the junction varies from germline; a read error may be responsible. CDR3 nucleotides: TGTGCCAGTAGTCCAGTAGACAGGACGGCCTATAGCTACACCTTC. Translated, it gives CASSPVDRTAYSYTF. This rearrangement joins TRBV19 to TRBJ1-2; D is perhaps TRBD1 (6 bases). Per germline, CDR1 LNHDA and CDR2 SQIVND (reference sequence). The CDR3 contains 15 residues.

The chain combines TRBV5-4 with TRBJ2-6, with D uncertain. Trimming removed 4 bases at V and 7 bases at J, with 15 bases between. CDR3 length: 15 amino acids. The germline gives CDR1 SGHNT, CDR2 YYREEE (reference sequence). The CDR3 DNA is TGTGCCAGCAGCCCCTACCGTAGTCGAGCCAACGTCCTGACTTTC. Encoded protein: CASSPYRSRANVLTF.

About this clone itself: The sample carries other DNA sequences with the same CDR3. This rearrangement joins TRBV5-1 to TRBJ1-4; 8 bases fit TRBD1. After removal of 1 base from V and 8 bases from J, the junction contained 4 bases not matched to a gene. This CDR3 is 14 amino acids long. The germline CDR1 and CDR2 sequences are SGHRS and YFSETQ. The CDR3 protein is CASSLTGGSEKLFF. The CDR3 DNA is TGCGCCAGCAGCTTGACAGGGGGGAGCGAAAAACTGTTTTTT.

The J gene is TRBJ1-2, the V gene TRBV28, with D possibly being TRBD1 (5 bases). The ends were cut back, 5 bases at V and 4 bases at J, with 11 bases in the middle. There are 13 residues in the CDR3. Germline CDR1 and CDR2: MDHEN and SYDVKM. In nucleotides, the CDR3 is TGTGCCAGCAGTAGCAGGGCCAGCTATGGCTACACCTTC. This translates into CASSSRASYGYTF.

The V and J genes are TRBV30 and TRBJ1-4; the match to TRBD1 covers 7 bases. Germline V gene lookup returns CDR1 GTSNPN and CDR2 SVGIG (reference sequence). V trimming: 8 bases; J trimming: 5 bases; junction bases outside the gene matches: 14. CDR3 length: 15 residues. The CDR3 loop is CAGRTGQSLNEKLFF. CDR3 coding DNA: TGTGCCGGGCGCACGGGACAGAGCTTGAATGAAAAACTGTTTTTT.

The gene calls are TRBV29-1 and TRBJ1-1; D might be TRBD1 (6 bases). CDR1 SQVTM and CDR2 ANQGSEA come from the germline V gene. The CDR3 consists of 12 residues. With 4 bases removed from V and 0 bases from J, the gap between germline ends came to 6 bases. The CDR3 loop is CSVGQVNTEAFF. CDR3 nucleotide sequence: TGCAGCGTTGGACAGGTGAACACTGAAGCTTTCTTT.

This chain uses TRBV5-1 with TRBJ1-1; 9 nucleotides agree with TRBD1. This CDR3 comprises 14 residues. The V gene's germline CDR1 is SGHRS and CDR2 YFSETQ. Trimming at V came to 4 bases and at J to 2 bases, leaving 3 bases not matched to a gene. The CDR3 region has the DNA TGCGCCAGCAGCCCGGGACAGGGTAACACTGAAGCTTTCTTT. As protein: CASSPGQGNTEAFF.

The chain combines TRBV30 with TRBJ1-2, with D tentatively TRBD1 (6 bases). Germline V CDR1 and CDR2: GTSNPN, SVGIG (reference sequence). V gave up 8 bases and J gave up 2 bases, with 15 bases separating them. The CDR3 is 13 residues long. DNA for the CDR3: TGTGCCGGTCCCGACAGGACGAACTATGGCTACACCTTC. Its translation is CAGPDRTNYGYTF.

V is TRBV6-5 and J is TRBJ1-2; D ambiguous. V dropped 6 bases and J dropped 1 base, with 6 bases sitting between them. CDR3 length equals 12 residues. Germline loops: CDR1 MNHEY, CDR2 SVGAGI. CDR3 protein: CASSPGNYGYTF. The DNA of the CDR3 is TGTGCCAGCAGCCCGGGTAACTATGGCTACACCTTC.